A selection of T cell receptor beta chains follows, all from one sample in a study of T-cell reconstitution after alpha-beta-depleted transplantation in children. Each CDR3 protein gets one entry after TCRdb re-called the PCR reads with MiXCR. The repertoire consists of approximately 97,000 distinct CDR3 sequences, with approximately 8% occurring once and the leading ten covering 15% to 20%. The sequenced sample was PBMCs, obtained before TCRalphabeta/CD19-depleted stem cell transplant. The receptors derive from a boy aged 2-9 years with acute lymphoblastic leukemia, due to receive a stem cell transplant. CDR3s include the opening cysteine and the closing phenylalanine or tryptophan. A D gene is named only where the DNA matches it firmly. A clone size is listed for some rows: how often the clone was seen (once, few, many), or a class if it is expanded.

DNA: TGTGCCAGCAGCCAAGATTGGCGTCATAATGAAAAACTGTTTTTT; CDR3: CASSQDWRHNEKLFF; size: many; D: NA; V: TRBV4-2; J: TRBJ1-4; length: 15
DNA: TGCGCCAGCAGCCAAGATAAAGCGGGGTACAATGAGCAGTTCTTC; CDR3: CASSQDKAGYNEQFF; size: medium-sized; D: TRBD2; V: TRBV4-3; J: TRBJ2-1; length: 15
DNA: TGCAGCGTGCAGGGTTCGCTGGACACCATATATTTT; CDR3: CSVQGSLDTIYF; size: many; D: NA; V: TRBV29-1; J: TRBJ1-3; length: 12
DNA: TGTGCCAGCGAGGGACAGGGTCAAGAGACCCAGTACTTC; CDR3: CASEGQGQETQYF; size: many; D: TRBD1; V: TRBV2; J: TRBJ2-5; length: 13
DNA: TGTGCCAGCAGTTCGACAGGGGATCGGACTCAGCCCCAGCATTTT; CDR3: CASSSTGDRTQPQHF; size: NA; D: TRBD1; V: TRBV28; J: TRBJ1-5; length: 15
DNA: TGTGCCAGCTGGCAGGGGAACACTGAAGCTTTCTTT; CDR3: CASWQGNTEAFF; size: many; D: NA; V: TRBV6-6; J: TRBJ1-1; length: 12
DNA: TGTACCAGCTGTTTAAGTTTTGGTACTAGCGGGGGGCAAGAGACCCAGTACTTC; CDR3: CTSCLSFGTSGGQETQYF; size: NA; D: TRBD2; V: TRBV3-1; J: TRBJ2-5; length: 18
DNA: TGTGCCAGCAGCCAAGATGGGGATAACACACCCCTCCACTTT; CDR3: CASSQDGDNTPLHF; size: NA; D: NA; V: TRBV14; J: TRBJ1-6; length: 14
DNA: TGTGCCAGCGGAGGGGGGACAGATACGCAGTATTTT; CDR3: CASGGGTDTQYF; size: few; D: NA; V: TRBV3-1; J: TRBJ2-3; length: 12
DNA: TGTGCCACCGGGGGATCTAATGAAAAACTGTTTTTT; CDR3: CATGGSNEKLFF; size: many; D: NA; V: TRBV6-5; J: TRBJ1-4; length: 12
DNA: TGCAGTGCATCCGGGACTTCAGATTTCAATGAGCAGTTCTTC; CDR3: CSASGTSDFNEQFF; size: many; D: NA; V: TRBV20-1; J: TRBJ2-1; length: 14
DNA: TGTGCCAGCAGCCAAGACCACCAAGAGACCCAGTACTTC; CDR3: CASSQDHQETQYF; size: many; D: NA; V: TRBV3-1; J: TRBJ2-5; length: 13
DNA: TGTGCCAGCAGCGCTGGTGGAGGCTACACCTTC; CDR3: CASSAGGGYTF; size: many; D: NA; V: TRBV9; J: TRBJ1-2; length: 11
DNA: TGTGCCAGCAGTAAACACCGTCGGAACACTGAAGCTTTCTTT; CDR3: CASSKHRRNTEAFF; size: NA; D: NA; V: TRBV28; J: TRBJ1-1; length: 14
DNA: TGTGCCATCAGCGTAACAGGGGTGAACACTGAAGCTTTCTTT; CDR3: CAISVTGVNTEAFF; size: NA; D: TRBD1; V: TRBV10-3; J: TRBJ1-1; length: 14
DNA: TGTGCCAGTAATATTGCCGGGGTCGGAAATCAGCCCCAGCATTTT; CDR3: CASNIAGVGNQPQHF; size: NA; D: NA; V: TRBV19; J: TRBJ1-5; length: 15
DNA: TGCGCCAGCAGCCAAGCAGGTACTCGCTACAATGAGCAGTTCTTC; CDR3: CASSQAGTRYNEQFF; size: NA; D: NA; V: TRBV4-1; J: TRBJ2-1; length: 15
DNA: TGTGCCAGCAGCCAAGAAGGGACGGTCTATGGCTACACCTTC; CDR3: CASSQEGTVYGYTF; size: NA; D: NA; V: TRBV4-2; J: TRBJ1-2; length: 14
DNA: TGCGCCAGCAGCCAAGATCCCGGCAGGAGAAACACCGGGGAGCTGTTTTTT; CDR3: CASSQDPGRRNTGELFF; size: many; D: NA; V: TRBV4-3; J: TRBJ2-2; length: 17
DNA: TGTGCCAGCAGTTACTCGAAGGACAGGGGGTCCCTAGAGCTGTTTTTT; CDR3: CASSYSKDRGSLELFF; size: few; D: TRBD1; V: TRBV6-5; J: TRBJ2-2; length: 16
DNA: TGTGCCAGCAGCTTGATAGTGCTTCGGGAGTACAATGAGCAGTTCTTC; CDR3: CASSLIVLREYNEQFF; size: many; D: NA; V: TRBV5-6; J: TRBJ2-1; length: 16
DNA: TGCGCCAGCAGCCGGGGACTACCGCCCACCTACGAGCAGTACTTC; CDR3: CASSRGLPPTYEQYF; size: NA; D: TRBD2; V: TRBV5-1; J: TRBJ2-7; length: 15
DNA: TGTGCCAGCAGCCCGGGCCATACGGTTGGCTACACCTTC; CDR3: CASSPGHTVGYTF; size: many; D: NA; V: TRBV2; J: TRBJ1-2; length: 13
DNA: TGTGCCAGCAGCCAAGGGTACGCACTAGCGGGGACGTACGAGCAGTACTTC; CDR3: CASSQGYALAGTYEQYF; size: many; D: TRBD2; V: TRBV4-2; J: TRBJ2-7; length: 17
DNA: TGCAGTGCTAGAGATGCGACAGGCAGAGCCACAGATACGCAGTATTTT; CDR3: CSARDATGRATDTQYF; size: NA; D: NA; V: TRBV20-1; J: TRBJ2-3; length: 16
DNA: TGTGCCAGCAGCAAAGCGGTCCCCGGGACAGTGCAACGCTCATCTGGAAACACCATATATTTT; CDR3: CASSKAVPGTVQRSSGNTIYF; size: NA; D: NA; V: TRBV21-1; J: TRBJ1-3; length: 21
DNA: TGTGCCAGCAGTTTAGCAGGGGCTGGCTACACCTTC; CDR3: CASSLAGAGYTF; size: many; D: NA; V: TRBV12-3/TRBV12-4; J: TRBJ1-2; length: 12
DNA: TGTGCCAGCAGCTTAGCCGACAGGGGGCTAGCCGGGGAGCTGTTTTTT; CDR3: CASSLADRGLAGELFF; size: few; D: TRBD1; V: TRBV7-8; J: TRBJ2-2; length: 16
DNA: TGTGCCAGCTCTATGGGGGTGGAGACTGAAGCTTTCTTT; CDR3: CASSMGVETEAFF; size: few; D: NA; V: TRBV6-2/TRBV6-3; J: TRBJ1-1; length: 13
DNA: TGCGCCAGCAGCCAAACCGGGACCCCAAAGGGCGATGAGCAGTTCTTC; CDR3: CASSQTGTPKGDEQFF; size: many; D: NA; V: TRBV4-3; J: TRBJ2-1; length: 16
DNA: TGTGCCAGCAGCCGACCGGGGGGACCCGGGGAGCTGTTTTTT; CDR3: CASSRPGGPGELFF; size: NA; D: TRBD2; V: TRBV7-9; J: TRBJ2-2; length: 14
DNA: TGTGCCAGCAGCGAAATAGCCTACGAGCAGTACTTC; CDR3: CASSEIAYEQYF; size: few; D: NA; V: TRBV12-3/TRBV12-4; J: TRBJ2-7; length: 12
DNA: TGTGCCAGCAGCCCCCTATCGCAGTCGAACACTGAAGCTTTCTTT; CDR3: CASSPLSQSNTEAFF; size: many; D: NA; V: TRBV5-6; J: TRBJ1-1; length: 15
DNA: TGTGCCAGCAGCCTGGACCAGCGATGGGAAAACTATGGCTACACCTTC; CDR3: CASSLDQRWENYGYTF; size: NA; D: NA; V: TRBV14; J: TRBJ1-2; length: 16
DNA: TGCGCCAGCAGCCTGCTAGCGGGTGACCTACGGGAGCAGTTCTTC; CDR3: CASSLLAGDLREQFF; size: many; D: TRBD2; V: TRBV5-1; J: TRBJ2-1; length: 15
DNA: TGCGCCAGCAGCTTGTCCGGGACAGGTGGGACCGGCTACACCTTC; CDR3: CASSLSGTGGTGYTF; size: many; D: TRBD1; V: TRBV5-1; J: TRBJ1-2; length: 15
DNA: TGTGCCAGCAGCGTGGGGAATTCGGGCGCTGAAGCTTTCTTT; CDR3: CASSVGNSGAEAFF; size: NA; D: NA; V: TRBV9; J: TRBJ1-1; length: 14
DNA: TGCGCCAGCAGCCCCGGGGGCGGGGCAAACACCGGGGAGCTGTTTTTT; CDR3: CASSPGGGANTGELFF; size: few; D: NA; V: TRBV4-3; J: TRBJ2-2; length: 16
DNA: TGCGCCAGCAGATCTAGACAGGCTTATAATTCACCCCTCCACTTT; CDR3: CASRSRQAYNSPLHF; size: many; D: NA; V: TRBV5-1; J: TRBJ1-6; length: 15
DNA: TGCAGTGCTAGAGCCCTTAGGGGGGCTAATGAAAAACTGTTTTTT; CDR3: CSARALRGANEKLFF; size: NA; D: NA; V: TRBV20-1; J: TRBJ1-4; length: 15
DNA: TGTGCCAGCAGGAGCGGGGGGTCCTCCTACAATGAGCAGTTCTTC; CDR3: CASRSGGSSYNEQFF; size: many; D: TRBD2; V: TRBV27; J: TRBJ2-1; length: 15